The clone carrying this TCR beta chain showed up many times. The antigen is undetermined. Time point described: technical triplicate 2. This sample stems from a study of neurological immune-mediated disorders. Overall study findings and caveats: The most TCR clonal expansion was seen in HTLV-1-associated myelopathy, and the least was seen in multiple sclerosis, which fell below healthy controls.

Each CDR3 protein is one row after TCRdb ran MiXCR on the 5' RACE reads. The data show more than 30,000 distinct CDR3 sequences, with about an eighth seen just once and 4% to 5.5% held by the top ten. The receptor was derived from a female donor with HTLV-1-associated myelopathy (HAM/TSP). Sequenced sample: CD4+ T cells from blood.

The CDR3 bases are TGCAGTGCTACGCCGGGACTAGCTGCAACAGATACGCAGTATTTT. This codes for CSATPGLAATDTQYF. The chain is built from TRBV20-1 and TRBJ2-3; 9 bases are shared with TRBD2. The CDR3 length is 15 residues. The V segment lost 4 bases and the J segment 3 bases; nucleotides outside the gene matches: 8. Germline CDR1 and CDR2: DFQATT and SNEGSKA (reference sequence).